One sample yielded the 18 T cell receptor beta chains listed below, sequenced in a study of cytomegalovirus exposure and HLA in healthy donors. The primer mix had 60 Vbeta and 13 Jbeta primers. Assay: immunoSEQ multiplex PCR; the TCRdb copy retains only in-frame clones and omits some. The table shows some 190,000 clones, with approximately 80% occurring only once. Sequenced: PBMCs. These receptors came from a girl aged 10 to 17 in good health and CMV-seropositive.

The chain links TRBV5-1 to TRBJ2-1; 9 bases map to TRBD2. The CDR3 sequence is 16 residues long. Germline CDR1 reads SGHRS; CDR2 reads YFSETQ. V lost 0 bases, J lost 4 bases, and 5 bases stayed unmatched. The CDR3 loop reads CASSLVAGEIYNEQFF. CDR3 coding DNA: TGCGCCAGCAGCTTGGTAGCGGGGGAGATTTACAATGAGCAGTTCTTC.

This chain joins TRBV18 and TRBJ2-7; 7 positions match TRBD2. CDR3 length equals 15 residues. With V trimmed by 2 bases and J by 4 bases, 8 bases remained unmatched. Germline lookup yields CDR1 KGHSH and CDR2 LQKENI. CDR3: CASSPRPSGSYEQYF. The CDR3 coding sequence is TGTGCCAGCTCACCAAGGCCTAGCGGTTCATACGAGCAGTACTTC.

The chain couples TRBV28 to TRBJ1-5, with D perhaps TRBD1 (6 bases). Germline V gene lookup returns CDR1 MDHEN and CDR2 SYDVKM. CDR3 length: 15 amino acids. Trimming shortened V by 6 bases and J by 4 bases, and 16 bases separated the two germline ends. The CDR3 DNA is TGTGCCAGCAGGGCCCGGGACAACTTTAATCAGCCCCAGCATTTT. This encodes CASRARDNFNQPQHF.

V and J are TRBV4-1 and TRBJ2-7; 8 bases line up with TRBD1. CDR3 size: 16 residues. Germline CDR1 is MGHRA and CDR2 is YSYEKL. Germline trimming cut 3 bases from V and 5 bases from J; bases unmatched to any gene: 12. The DNA for the CDR3 is TGCGCCAGCAGCCAGGGCCGACAGGGGTTGAGGGACGAGCAGTACTTC. It encodes CASSQGRQGLRDEQYF.

Remarks on this clone: The sample carries other DNA sequences with the same CDR3. The V and J genes are TRBV5-1 and TRBJ2-7; 12 bases fit TRBD1. With V trimmed by 3 bases and J by 4 bases, 5 bases remained unmatched. From germline, CDR1 is SGHRS and CDR2 YFSETQ. The CDR3 contains 15 residues. The CDR3 region has the DNA TGCGCCAGCAGCTCCGGGACAGGGGGCGGGTACGAGCAGTACTTC. As protein: CASSSGTGGGYEQYF.

The chain couples TRBV7-2 to TRBJ1-5; TRBD1 agrees at 7 bases. V lost 5 bases and J lost 9; bases outside the gene matches: 10. The CDR3 has 14 amino acids. Germline-derived CDR1 and CDR2 are SGHTA and FQGNSA. The CDR3 here is CASSPRQGPLPQHF. The DNA for the CDR3 is TGTGCCAGCAGCCCCCGACAGGGTCCTTTGCCCCAGCATTTT.

This clone was detected a few times. The chain is built from TRBV6-5 and TRBJ1-1; D is ambiguous. The germline CDR1 and CDR2 sequences are MNHEY and SVGAGI. The CDR3 runs to 13 residues. With 5 bases removed from V and 1 base from J, the gap between germline ends came to 8 bases. The CDR3 reads CASSRGGNTEAFF. The CDR3 nucleotides are TGTGCCAGCAGTCGCGGTGGGAACACTGAAGCTTTCTTT.

This chain connects TRBV5-1 to TRBJ2-5; 11 bases match TRBD2. CDR1 is SGHRS, CDR2 YFSETQ, per germline. The junction had 0 bases not matched to a gene; V was cut back by 0 bases and J by 2 bases. The CDR3 length is 15 residues. Here the CDR3 DNA reads TGCGCCAGCAGCTTGGGACTAGCGGGGCAAGAGACCCAGTACTTC. It is translated as CASSLGLAGQETQYF.

This clone was recorded a few times. The rearrangement uses TRBV6-5 and TRBJ1-3; 9 positions agree with TRBD1. V lost 5 bases to trimming and J lost 2 bases; unmatched junction nucleotides: 4. CDR1 and CDR2 from the germline V gene are MNHEY and SVGAGI. CDR3 length: 15 amino acids. The CDR3 DNA sequence: TGTGCCAGCAGTGGGGACAGGGCCGCTGGAAACACCATATATTTT. Amino acids: CASSGDRAAGNTIYF.

This rearrangement joins TRBV6-1 to TRBJ2-3; the D gene is possibly TRBD1 (7 bases). Between the trimmed V and J ends, which lost 3 bases and 1 base, there was a span of 8 bases. Per germline, CDR1 MNHNS and CDR2 SASEGT. CDR3 length equals 14 residues. CDR3 nucleotide sequence: TGTGCCAGCAGTGACAGGGGGGGCACAGATACGCAGTATTTT. Its translation is CASSDRGGTDTQYF.

The chain employs TRBV10-3 and TRBJ2-1; D is undetermined. Trimming removed 0 bases from V and 1 base from J, with 7 bases in between. Germline values: CDR1 ENHRY, CDR2 SYGVKD. This CDR3 comprises 15 residues. This chain's CDR3 is CAISESTVSYNEQFF. DNA for the CDR3: TGTGCCATCAGTGAGTCAACTGTATCCTACAATGAGCAGTTCTTC.

The V gene is TRBV28, the J gene TRBJ1-2, with 7 bases identical to TRBD1. The germline gives CDR1 MDHEN, CDR2 SYDVKM. With 5 bases clipped from V and 5 bases from J, the junction kept 8 bases outside the gene matches. This CDR3 is built from 14 residues. CDR3 coding DNA: TGTGCCAGCAGTGAAACGACAGGGCAGTATGGCTACACCTTC. Translated, it gives CASSETTGQYGYTF.

The V gene is TRBV5-1, the J gene TRBJ2-1; TRBD2 matches at 7 bases. Looked up from germline, CDR1 is SGHRS and CDR2 is YFSETQ. The CDR3 is 14 amino acids. J was trimmed by 6 bases and V by 2 bases; bases with no gene match: 5. CDR3 coding DNA: TGCGCCAGCAGCTTTCTAGCGGAGTCCAATGAGCAGTTCTTC. Protein: CASSFLAESNEQFF.

The chain uses TRBV4-1 and TRBJ2-7, with TRBD2 as a possible D gene (6 bases). The ends were cut back, 5 bases at V and 8 bases at J, with 28 bases in the middle. This CDR3 has 17 amino acids. Germline lookup yields CDR1 MGHRA and CDR2 YSYEKL. CDR3 residues: CASSEPPARDSLPKQYF. DNA for the CDR3: TGCGCCAGCAGCGAACCACCCGCCAGGGACTCCCTCCCGAAGCAGTACTTC.

V is TRBV18 and J is TRBJ1-5; D unclear. The germline CDR1 and CDR2 sequences are KGHSH and LQKENI. The CDR3 is made up of 13 amino acids. The germline V and J ends were trimmed by 0 bases and 6 bases, with 6 bases remaining between them. CDR3 DNA sequence: TGTGCCAGCTCACCACCCCGGGGTCAGCCCCAGCATTTT. Translation: CASSPPRGQPQHF.

The gene calls are TRBV9 and TRBJ1-5, with D perhaps matching TRBD1 (6 bases). The V end was cut by 0 bases, the J end by 7 bases, with 14 bases between. The CDR3 spans 15 residues. In germline, CDR1 is SGDLS, CDR2 YYNGEE. Here the CDR3 reads CASSVGGQKRQPQHF. The CDR3 bases are TGTGCCAGCAGCGTAGGGGGGCAGAAGCGACAGCCCCAGCATTTT.

The chain has TRBV6-6 and TRBJ2-5, with D unresolved. Germline CDR1 is MNHNY and CDR2 is SVGAGI (reference sequence). The V end lost 2 bases, the J end lost 3 bases, and 4 bases lay between the germline ends. The CDR3 has 12 residues. CDR3: CASSYVKETQYF. In DNA, the CDR3 is TGTGCCAGCAGTTACGTAAAAGAGACCCAGTACTTC.

The rearrangement joins TRBV6-1 to TRBJ2-7; 7 bases fit TRBD1. The CDR3 covers 13 residues. J gave up 3 bases and V 7 bases, and 6 bases lay outside the gene matches. Germline-derived CDR1 and CDR2 are MNHNS and SASEGT. The CDR3 bases are TGTGCCAGCAAAGTTGGGACAGTCTACGAGCAGTACTTC. This translates into CASKVGTVYEQYF.